This TCR beta chain was observed in a study of T cell responses to AZD1222 COVID-19 vaccine. The protocol was immunoSEQ multiplex PCR, while the TCRdb copy is restricted to in-frame clones and leaves out a portion. Counted here are more than 100,000 clones, roughly 88% occurring once; the ten biggest clones make up 4.5% to 5%. The ends were cut back, 5 bases at V and 0 bases at J, with 9 bases in the middle. Germline CDR1 is SGHNT and CDR2 is YENEEA. The CDR3 has 14 residues. The V and J genes are TRBV11-3 and TRBJ2-3; D is unresolved. Material: peripheral blood, obtained on day 0 of AZD1222 vaccination. The TCR was taken from an adult in good health. CDR3 bases: TGTGCCAGCAGCCTTGGACCTAGCACAGATACGCAGTATTTT. This sequence encodes CASSLGPSTDTQYF.